The rows below give T cell receptor beta chains drawn from one sample of a study of vaccination and CD4 T cells after COVID-19. These receptors are not linked to any known antigen. TCRdb reanalysed the PCR reads using MiXCR and keeps one entry per CDR3 protein. The repertoire holds more than 4,000 distinct CDR3 sequences, with about 50% as singletons. The sequenced material came from CD4+ T cells from blood, cultured in vitro. The receptor set was obtained from a human donor who had recovered from COVID-19. Both conserved end residues are trimmed from each CDR3. The D gene is left open where the match is weak.

V	J	D	CDR3
TRBV6-1	TRBJ1-2	.	ASTNGLRYGYT
TRBV2	TRBJ1-2	.	ASSEEMVYYGYT
TRBV7-2	TRBJ2-3	.	ASSLGRTDMQY
TRBV6-2/TRBV6-3	TRBJ1-1	TRBD1	ASSFADRHTEAF
TRBV15	TRBJ2-7	TRBD2	ATSRDLPGTSSYEQY
TRBV6-1	TRBJ2-3	TRBD2	ASSEPGLAGGTDTQY
TRBV10-3	TRBJ1-1	.	AIRVDGNTEAF
TRBV6-1	TRBJ1-2	TRBD1	ASLPLGQGTYGYT
TRBV11-1	TRBJ2-7	TRBD2	ASSLRAGDYYEQY
TRBV7-3	TRBJ1-2	TRBD1	ASSGVPGGGYT
TRBV14	TRBJ1-5	.	ASSQDGNQPQH
TRBV20-1	TRBJ2-1	.	SARDRGLPSYNEQF
TRBV15	TRBJ1-2	.	ATSLGGSDGYT
TRBV6-5	TRBJ2-5	TRBD2	ASSYSKGLAGGETQY
TRBV15	TRBJ2-7	.	ATSRGFAFTSYEQY
TRBV27	TRBJ1-2	TRBD1	ASSSPGTGVYGYT
TRBV27	TRBJ1-2	.	ASRPSPWLKANYGYT
TRBV20-1	TRBJ1-1	.	SATAQAARGAF
TRBV11-3	TRBJ1-1	.	ASSFYTGTEAF
TRBV11-2	TRBJ2-7	TRBD1	ASSRGTGAFYEQY
TRBV10-3	TRBJ2-3	TRBD2	AIRGTSGRSDTQY
TRBV7-9	TRBJ2-3	.	ASSLAGPDTQY
TRBV27	TRBJ1-2	.	ASKPNRDPNLNYGYT
TRBV2	TRBJ2-3	TRBD2	ASSDPLAGAGDTQY
TRBV29-1	TRBJ1-1	TRBD1	SGNRGTADTEAF
TRBV15	TRBJ1-5	.	ATSRGSNSNQPQH
TRBV11-3	TRBJ1-2	.	ASSLGPNYGYT
TRBV6-2/TRBV6-3	TRBJ1-1	TRBD1	ASSPRGHFEAF
TRBV6-1	TRBJ2-7	.	ASSEPGRGSSYEQY
TRBV15	TRBJ1-2	.	ATSREGAYYGYT
TRBV20-1	TRBJ1-5	TRBD1	SARGQGASSNQPQH
TRBV6-5	TRBJ2-4	TRBD1	ASSLDRGKNIQY
TRBV11-2	TRBJ1-6	.	ASSLDLASRNSPLH
TRBV11-3	TRBJ2-5	.	ASSLVGETQY
TRBV11-2	TRBJ2-2	.	ASSLGLRGHTGELF
TRBV19	TRBJ1-2	.	ASSIHGDYGYT
TRBV11-3	TRBJ2-7	.	ASSLETSLLGFEQY
TRBV11-2	TRBJ2-7	.	ASRSGDEQY